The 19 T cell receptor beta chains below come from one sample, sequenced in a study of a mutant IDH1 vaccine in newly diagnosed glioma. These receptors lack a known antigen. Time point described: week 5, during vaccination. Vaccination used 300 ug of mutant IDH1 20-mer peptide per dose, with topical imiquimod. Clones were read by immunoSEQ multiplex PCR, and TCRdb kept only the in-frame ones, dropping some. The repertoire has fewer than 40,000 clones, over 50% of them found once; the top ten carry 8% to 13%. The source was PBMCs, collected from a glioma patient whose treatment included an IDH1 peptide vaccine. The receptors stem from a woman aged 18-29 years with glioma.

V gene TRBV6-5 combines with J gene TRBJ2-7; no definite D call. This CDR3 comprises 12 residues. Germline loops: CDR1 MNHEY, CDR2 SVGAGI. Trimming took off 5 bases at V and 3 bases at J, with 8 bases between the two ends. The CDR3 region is CASSPSGYEQYF. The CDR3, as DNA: TGTGCCAGCAGTCCGTCGGGCTACGAGCAGTACTTC.

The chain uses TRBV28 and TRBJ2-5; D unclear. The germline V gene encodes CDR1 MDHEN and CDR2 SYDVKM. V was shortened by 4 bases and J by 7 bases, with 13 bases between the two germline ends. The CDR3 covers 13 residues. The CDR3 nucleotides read TGTGCCAGCAGTTACGGGCAGACGGGGACCCAGTACTTC. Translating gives CASSYGQTGTQYF. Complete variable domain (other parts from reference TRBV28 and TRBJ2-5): DVKVTQSSRYLVKRTGEKVFLECVQDMDHENMFWYRQDPGLGLRLIYFSYDVKMKEKGDIPEGYSVSREKKERFSLILESASTNQTSMYLCASSYGQTGTQYFGPGTRLLVL.

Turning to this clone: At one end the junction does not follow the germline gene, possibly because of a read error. The CDR3, as DNA: TGTGCGAGCAGGCAGGACAGGGGAGTCCACGAGCAGTACTTC. Amino acids: CASRQDRGVHEQYF. The chain links TRBV7-9 to TRBJ2-5, with 9 bases lining up with TRBD1. The assigned J gene may be wrong: the sequence end matches TRBJ2-7 better. Per germline, CDR1 SEHNR and CDR2 FQNEAQ (reference sequence). This CDR3 has 14 amino acids.

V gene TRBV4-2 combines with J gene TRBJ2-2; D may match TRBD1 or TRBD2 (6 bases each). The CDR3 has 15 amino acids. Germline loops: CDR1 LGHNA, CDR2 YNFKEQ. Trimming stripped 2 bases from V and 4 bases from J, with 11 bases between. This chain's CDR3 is CASSQRGLSTGELFF. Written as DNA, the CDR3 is TGTGCCAGCAGCCAACGGGGGCTAAGCACCGGGGAGCTGTTTTTT.

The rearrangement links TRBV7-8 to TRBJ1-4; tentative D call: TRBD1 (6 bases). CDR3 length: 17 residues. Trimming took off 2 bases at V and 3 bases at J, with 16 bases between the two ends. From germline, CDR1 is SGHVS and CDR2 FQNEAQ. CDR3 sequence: CASSLRQGPRSNEKLFF. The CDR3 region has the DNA TGTGCCAGCAGCTTACGTCAGGGGCCCCGATCTAATGAAAAACTGTTTTTT.

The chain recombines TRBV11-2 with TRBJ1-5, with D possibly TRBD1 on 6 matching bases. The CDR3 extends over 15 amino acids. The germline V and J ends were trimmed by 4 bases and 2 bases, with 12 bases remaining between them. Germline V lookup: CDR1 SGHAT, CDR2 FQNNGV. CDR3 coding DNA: TGTGCCAGCAGCTCACAGGGAGGGGGCAATCAGCCCCAGCATTTT. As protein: CASSSQGGGNQPQHF.

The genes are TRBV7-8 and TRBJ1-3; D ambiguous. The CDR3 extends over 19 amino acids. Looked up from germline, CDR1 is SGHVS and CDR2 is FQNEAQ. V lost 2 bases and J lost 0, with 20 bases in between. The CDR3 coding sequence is TGTGCCAGCAGCTTATTCCGCTATGTCAAGGCAAGCTCTGGAAACACCATATATTTT. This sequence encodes CASSLFRYVKASSGNTIYF.

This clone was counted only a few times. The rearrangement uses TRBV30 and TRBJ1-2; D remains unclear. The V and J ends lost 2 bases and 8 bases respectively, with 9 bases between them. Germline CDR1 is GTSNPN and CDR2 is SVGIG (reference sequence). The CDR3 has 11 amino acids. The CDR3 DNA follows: TGTGCCTGGAGTCTGGGGTCGGGCTACACCTTC. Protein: CAWSLGSGYTF. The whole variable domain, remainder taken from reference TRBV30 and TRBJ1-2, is SQTIHQWPATLVQPVGSPLSLECTVEGTSNPNLYWYRQAAGRGLQLLFYSVGIGQISSEVPQNLSASRPQDRQFILSSKKLLLSDSGFYLCAWSLGSGYTFGSGTRLTVV.

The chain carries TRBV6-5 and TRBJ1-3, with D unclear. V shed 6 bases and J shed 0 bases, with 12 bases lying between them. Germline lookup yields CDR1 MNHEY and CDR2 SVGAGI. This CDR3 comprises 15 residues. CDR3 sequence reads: CASSRSEPSGNTIYF. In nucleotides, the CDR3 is TGTGCCAGCAGCCGCAGTGAGCCCTCTGGAAACACCATATATTTT.

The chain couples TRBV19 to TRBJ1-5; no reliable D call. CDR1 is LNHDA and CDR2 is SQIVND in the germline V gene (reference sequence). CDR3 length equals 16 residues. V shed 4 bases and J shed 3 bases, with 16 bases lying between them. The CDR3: CASSRSPNEFNQPQHF. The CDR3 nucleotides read TGTGCCAGTAGTAGGTCGCCAAATGAATTCAATCAGCCCCAGCATTTT. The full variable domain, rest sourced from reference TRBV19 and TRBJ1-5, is DGGITQSPKYLFRKEGQNVTLSCEQNLNHDAMYWYRQDPGQGLRLIYYSQIVNDFQKGDIAEGYSVSREKKESFPLTVTSAQKNPTAFYLCASSRSPNEFNQPQHFGDGTRLSIL.

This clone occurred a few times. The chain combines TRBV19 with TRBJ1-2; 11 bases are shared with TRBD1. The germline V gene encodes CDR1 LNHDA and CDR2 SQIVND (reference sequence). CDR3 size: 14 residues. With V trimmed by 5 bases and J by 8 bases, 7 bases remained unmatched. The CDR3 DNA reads TGTGCCAGTAGTTTCGGACAGGGGGCGCCCGGCTACACCTTC. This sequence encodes CASSFGQGAPGYTF.

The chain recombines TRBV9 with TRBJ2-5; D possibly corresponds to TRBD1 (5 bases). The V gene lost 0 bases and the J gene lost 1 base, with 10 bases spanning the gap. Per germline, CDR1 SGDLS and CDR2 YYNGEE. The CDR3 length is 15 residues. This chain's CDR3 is CASSVGGRAQETQYF. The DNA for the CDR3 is TGTGCCAGCAGCGTAGGGGGCAGGGCCCAAGAGACCCAGTACTTC.

The CDR3 sequence: CASSPRSSRDTQYF. The CDR3 bases are TGTGCCAGCTCACCAAGGTCTAGTCGGGATACGCAGTATTTT. The chain couples TRBV18 to TRBJ2-3; D gene uncertain. The V end lost 2 bases, the J end lost 6 bases, and 12 bases lay between the germline ends. This CDR3 region has 14 residues. CDR1 is KGHSH, CDR2 LQKENI, per germline.

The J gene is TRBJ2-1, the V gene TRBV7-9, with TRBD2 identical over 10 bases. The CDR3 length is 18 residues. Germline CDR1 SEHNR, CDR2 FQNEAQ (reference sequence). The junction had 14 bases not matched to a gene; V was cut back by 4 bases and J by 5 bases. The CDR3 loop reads CASSSSPGVAGGNNEQFF. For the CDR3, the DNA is TGTGCCAGCAGCTCGTCCCCCGGGGTAGCGGGGGGTAACAATGAGCAGTTCTTC.

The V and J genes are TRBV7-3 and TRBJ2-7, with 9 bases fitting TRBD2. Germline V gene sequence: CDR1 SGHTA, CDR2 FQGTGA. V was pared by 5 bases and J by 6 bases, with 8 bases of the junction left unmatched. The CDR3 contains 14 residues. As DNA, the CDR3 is TGTGCCAGCAGCGCGGGGGGGGCCCTACGCGAGCAGTACTTC. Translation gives CASSAGGALREQYF.

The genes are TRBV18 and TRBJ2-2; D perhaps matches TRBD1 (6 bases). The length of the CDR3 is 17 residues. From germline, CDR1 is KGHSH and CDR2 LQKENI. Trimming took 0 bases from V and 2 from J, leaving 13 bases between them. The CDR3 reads CASSPPAGAPNTGELFF. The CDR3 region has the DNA TGTGCCAGCTCACCACCGGCAGGGGCCCCCAACACCGGGGAGCTGTTTTTT.

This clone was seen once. CDR3 sequence reads: CSTPFGDTQYF. DNA for the CDR3: TGCAGTACCCCGTTCGGAGATACGCAGTATTTT. The rearrangement uses TRBV20-1 and TRBJ2-3; D is ambiguous. The length of the CDR3 is 11 residues. Germline V gene lookup returns CDR1 DFQATT and CDR2 SNEGSKA (reference sequence). V lost 8 bases, J lost 5 bases, and 11 bases lay in between.

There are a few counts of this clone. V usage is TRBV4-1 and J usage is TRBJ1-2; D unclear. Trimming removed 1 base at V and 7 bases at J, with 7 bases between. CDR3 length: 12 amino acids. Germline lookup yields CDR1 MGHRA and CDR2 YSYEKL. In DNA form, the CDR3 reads TGCGCCAGCAGCCAAGGTTCCACTGGCTACACCTTC. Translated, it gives CASSQGSTGYTF.

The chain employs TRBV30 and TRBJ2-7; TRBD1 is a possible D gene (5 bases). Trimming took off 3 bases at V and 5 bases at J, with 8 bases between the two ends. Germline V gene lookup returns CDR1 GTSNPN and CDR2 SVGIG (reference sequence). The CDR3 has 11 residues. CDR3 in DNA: TGTGCCTGGAGCTCAGGGAACGAGCAGTACTTC. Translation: CAWSSGNEQYF.